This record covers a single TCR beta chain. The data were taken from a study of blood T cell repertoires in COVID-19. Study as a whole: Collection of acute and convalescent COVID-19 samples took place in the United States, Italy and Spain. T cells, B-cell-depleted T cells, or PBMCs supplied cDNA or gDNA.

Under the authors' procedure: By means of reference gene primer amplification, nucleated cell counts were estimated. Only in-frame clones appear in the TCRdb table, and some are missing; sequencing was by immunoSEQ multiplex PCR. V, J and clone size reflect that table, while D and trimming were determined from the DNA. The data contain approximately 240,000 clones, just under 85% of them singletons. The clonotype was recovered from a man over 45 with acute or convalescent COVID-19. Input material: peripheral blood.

As DNA, the CDR3 is TGTGCCTGGAGTGCGGGGGGGCTTTACAATGAGCAGTTCTTC. This gives the protein CAWSAGGLYNEQFF. The gene calls are TRBV30 and TRBJ2-1; 8 bases agree with TRBD2. After removal of 1 base from V and 4 bases from J, the junction contained 3 bases not matched to a gene. The CDR3 runs to 14 residues. Germline assignment: CDR1 GTSNPN and CDR2 SVGIG (reference sequence).